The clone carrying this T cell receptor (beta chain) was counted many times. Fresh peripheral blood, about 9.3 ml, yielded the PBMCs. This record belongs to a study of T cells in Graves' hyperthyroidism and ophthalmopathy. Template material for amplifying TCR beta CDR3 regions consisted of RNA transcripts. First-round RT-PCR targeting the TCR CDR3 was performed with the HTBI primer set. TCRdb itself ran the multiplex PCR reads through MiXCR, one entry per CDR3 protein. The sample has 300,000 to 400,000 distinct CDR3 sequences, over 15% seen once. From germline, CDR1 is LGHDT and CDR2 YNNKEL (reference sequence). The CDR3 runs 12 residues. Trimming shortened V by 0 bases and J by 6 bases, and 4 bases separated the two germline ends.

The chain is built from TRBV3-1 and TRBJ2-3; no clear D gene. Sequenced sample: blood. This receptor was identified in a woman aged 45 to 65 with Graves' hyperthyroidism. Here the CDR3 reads CASSQDMDTQYF. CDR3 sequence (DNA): TGTGCCAGCAGCCAAGATATGGATACGCAGTATTTT.